This T cell receptor beta chain appears in the sequencing data of a study of chemoradiotherapy in HPV16-positive cancers. Study summary: Candidate HPV-specific T-cell clones and common TCR motifs came from functional assays in a couple of HPV16-positive patients. General observations from the study: During treatment, candidate HPV-specific clones and E7-related motifs expanded in tumor.

V lost 4 bases to trimming and J lost 8 bases; unmatched junction nucleotides: 2. The CDR3 contains 13 residues. The germline V gene has CDR1 SGHRS and CDR2 YFSETQ. Generated by immunoSEQ multiplex PCR, the TCRdb table keeps only in-frame clones and is missing some. The sample yields approximately 8,800 clones, roughly 71% seen once. Details on this clone: Antigen specificity is unknown.

This TCR was sampled from a human donor with HPV-associated anogenital cancer. This sequence joins TRBV5-1 and TRBJ1-6; 8 nucleotides align to TRBD1. Sequenced here: tumor tissue, sampled from a patient who underwent chemoradiotherapy. CDR3 residues: CASSPDRDSPLHF. CDR3 nucleotide sequence: TGCGCCAGCAGCCCGGACAGGGATTCACCCCTCCACTTT.